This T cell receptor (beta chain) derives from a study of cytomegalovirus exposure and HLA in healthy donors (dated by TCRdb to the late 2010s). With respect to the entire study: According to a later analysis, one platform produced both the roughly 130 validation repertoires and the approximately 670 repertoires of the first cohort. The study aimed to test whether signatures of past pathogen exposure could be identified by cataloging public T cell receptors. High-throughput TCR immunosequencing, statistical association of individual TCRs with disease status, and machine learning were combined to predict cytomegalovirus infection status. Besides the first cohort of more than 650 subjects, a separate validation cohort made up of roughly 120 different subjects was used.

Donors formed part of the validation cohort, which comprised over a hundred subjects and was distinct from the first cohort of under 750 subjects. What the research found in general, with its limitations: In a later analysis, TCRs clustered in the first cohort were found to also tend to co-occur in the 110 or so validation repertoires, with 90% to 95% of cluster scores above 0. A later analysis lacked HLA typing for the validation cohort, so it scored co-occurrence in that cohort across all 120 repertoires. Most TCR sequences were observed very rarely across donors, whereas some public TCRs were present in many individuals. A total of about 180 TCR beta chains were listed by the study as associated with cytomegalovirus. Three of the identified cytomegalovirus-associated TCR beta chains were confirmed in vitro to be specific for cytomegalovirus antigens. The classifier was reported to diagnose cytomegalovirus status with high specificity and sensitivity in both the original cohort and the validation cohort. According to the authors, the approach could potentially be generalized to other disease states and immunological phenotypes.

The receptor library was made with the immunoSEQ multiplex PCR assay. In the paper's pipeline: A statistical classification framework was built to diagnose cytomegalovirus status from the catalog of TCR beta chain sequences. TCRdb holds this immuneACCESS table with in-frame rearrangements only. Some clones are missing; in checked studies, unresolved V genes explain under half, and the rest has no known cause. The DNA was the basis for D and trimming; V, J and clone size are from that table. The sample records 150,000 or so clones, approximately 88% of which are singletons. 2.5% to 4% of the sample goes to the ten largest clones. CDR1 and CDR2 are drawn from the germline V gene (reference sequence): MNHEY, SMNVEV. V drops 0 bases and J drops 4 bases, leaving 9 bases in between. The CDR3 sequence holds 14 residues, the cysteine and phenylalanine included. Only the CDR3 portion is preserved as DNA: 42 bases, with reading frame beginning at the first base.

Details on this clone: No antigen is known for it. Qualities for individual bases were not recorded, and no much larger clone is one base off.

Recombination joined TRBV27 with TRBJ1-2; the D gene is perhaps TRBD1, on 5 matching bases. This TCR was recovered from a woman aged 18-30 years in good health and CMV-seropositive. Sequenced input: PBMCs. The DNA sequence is TGTGCCAGCAGTTTATCGAACGGGGGCTATGGCTACACCTTC. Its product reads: CASSLSNGGYGYTF.